This TCR beta chain emerged from a study of read filtering for tumor transcriptome and immune sequencing. Molecular barcoded adaptors covering alpha/delta and beta/gamma chains were used on roughly 400 ng RNA. MiXCR was run by TCRdb on the reads, yielding one entry per CDR3 protein. Of over 55,000 distinct CDR3 sequences in the sample, 14% are singletons; the top ten hold roughly 45%. The CDR3 consists of 13 residues. V was pared by 3 bases and J by 3 bases, with 9 bases between. Germline CDR1 and CDR2: MGHRA and YSYEKL. Sequencing used a population of CD138-negative cells sorted from bone marrow. The V and J genes are TRBV4-1 and TRBJ2-7, with a weak D call TRBD2 (5 bases). This TCR was recovered from a donor at least 40 years old with multiple myeloma. The CDR3 nucleotides read TGCGCCAGCAGCCACGCTGGGAGCTACGAGCAGTACTTC. Translating gives CASSHAGSYEQYF.